This note documents a single T cell receptor (beta chain) sequence. Its antigen is not yet known. No base quality values were provided; no much bigger clone lies one nucleotide off. Collaborating institutions collected whole blood in K2EDTA tubes following their own protocols. For TCRbeta analysis, collaborators shipped samples as frozen whole blood, isolated PBMCs, or DNA extracted from either of those sample types. Its CDR3 holds 15 amino acids, cysteine through phenylalanine. This entry keeps only the CDR3 DNA: 45 bases, framed from base 1. The germline V gene supplies CDR1 MNHEY and CDR2 SVGAGI. The junction shows trimming of 5 bases on V and 2 bases on J, and the gene matches do not reach 7 bases of it. The data are from a study of blood T cell repertoires in COVID-19 (dated by TCRdb to the early 2020s). Turning to the overall study: Samples from collaborators originated in the United States, Italy and Spain and spanned both the acute and convalescent phases of COVID-19. Where available, HLA class I and class II types were taken from metadata supplied by the sample provider and were not determined by assay-based typing. Samples came from the ongoing ImmuneRACE study (first 160 participants) plus 1,254 subjects from 6 global collaborators. The material from the prospective study consisted of cDNA or gDNA derived from T cells, B-cell-depleted T cells, or PBMCs. Deeply sampled blood TCRbeta repertoires from subjects exposed to, actively infected with, or recovered from COVID-19 were included in the dataset. A freely available public database, intended as a resource for researchers studying the immune response to SARS-CoV-2, is where the repertoires were released. The sample metadata nearly always contained a de-identified subject ID, COVID-19 status, age in years and sex. The paper as a whole reports these results and caveats: The quantity of clinical and demographic metadata differed by source and by participant and was supplied without curation.

TCRbeta CDR3 regions were amplified from genomic DNA using the immunoSEQ Assay, a bias-controlled multiplex PCR. The original pipeline was this. Within the assay, amplification of reference gene primers was used to estimate how many nucleated cells each sample contained. Sequence reads were collapsed and filtered to measure the absolute abundance of every unique TCRbeta CDR3 rearrangement. For each sample, productive Simpson clonality was calculated as the square root of Simpson's diversity index across productive rearrangements. Entries here come from immuneACCESS through TCRdb and include only in-frame sequences with V and J called. Some clones fail to appear in such tables; in the studies checked, an unresolved V gene covers under half of the shortfall, and the cause of the remainder is unknown. The V and J calls and clone size are taken from that table; D and trimming were inferred from the DNA. Counted in this sample were more than 25,000 clones; over 75% of them appeared once. The ten largest clones capture about 16% of the sample.

The sequence came from an elderly man with acute or convalescent COVID-19. Input material: peripheral blood. The receptor chain draws on TRBV6-5 and TRBJ2-7; 9 bases in between match TRBD1. The CDR3 protein: CASSPGTGRAYEQYF. The DNA is as follows: TGTGCCAGCAGTCCCGGGACAGGGCGGGCCTACGAGCAGTACTTC.